Presented here are 21 T cell receptor beta chains from one specimen sequenced in a study of cytomegalovirus exposure and HLA in healthy donors. The PCR used 60 Vbeta and 13 Jbeta primers. The method was immunoSEQ multiplex PCR; TCRdb's version includes in-frame clones alone and lacks a portion of them. This sample has about 120,000 clones, with 75% found just once. The specimen was PBMCs. The source of these receptors is a woman aged 40 to 50 in good health and CMV-seropositive.

The chain is built from TRBV11-3 and TRBJ1-5, with 8 bases lining up with TRBD1. This CDR3 is built from 20 residues. Germline lookup yields CDR1 SGHNT and CDR2 YENEEA. Trimming cost V 0 bases and J 4 bases; bases outside gene matches: 17. CDR3 sequence reads: CASSLEVSLARGHGNQPQHF. The CDR3 DNA sequence: TGTGCCAGCAGCTTAGAAGTATCTCTGGCCAGGGGGCATGGGAATCAGCCCCAGCATTTT.

The DNA for the CDR3 is TGTGCCAGCAGCTTAGCCGGGGGTCCGAACGTCCTGACTTTC. The encoded protein is CASSLAGGPNVLTF. The chain recombines TRBV7-9 with TRBJ2-6, with D possibly being TRBD2 (6 bases). Trimming removed 0 bases from V and 10 bases from J, with 10 bases in between. The germline CDR1 and CDR2 sequences are SEHNR and FQNEAQ (reference sequence). This CDR3 contains 14 residues.

The chain is built from TRBV2 and TRBJ1-1; possibly TRBD1 for D (6 bases). Germline CDR1 and CDR2: SNHLY and FYNNEI. The germline V and J ends were trimmed by 3 bases and 3 bases, with 8 bases remaining between them. The CDR3 contains 13 residues. CDR3 sequence (DNA): TGTGCCAGCAGTGAGGGGGCGCACACTGAAGCTTTCTTT. Protein product: CASSEGAHTEAFF.

This chain links TRBV4-1 with TRBJ2-7, with D possibly being TRBD1 (5 bases). This CDR3 has 16 amino acids. The V gene lost 0 bases and the J gene lost 5 bases, with 17 bases spanning the gap. CDR1 MGHRA and CDR2 YSYEKL come from the germline V gene. The CDR3 protein is CASSQDVAGNTHEQYF. The CDR3 DNA sequence: TGCGCCAGCAGCCAAGATGTGGCAGGGAATACCCACGAGCAGTACTTC.

The rearrangement uses TRBV30 and TRBJ2-5; 9 nucleotides match TRBD1. V gave up 3 bases and J gave up 5 bases; unmatched junction bases: 7. The germline gives CDR1 GTSNPN, CDR2 SVGIG (reference sequence). This CDR3 is 14 amino acids long. The CDR3 DNA follows: TGTGCCTGGAGGCCCGGACAGGGGTATGAGACCCAGTACTTC. Amino acid sequence: CAWRPGQGYETQYF.

This chain links TRBV7-6 with TRBJ2-5; D perhaps matches TRBD1 (6 bases). Germline V gene sequence: CDR1 SGHVS, CDR2 FNYEAQ. V was clipped by 5 bases and J by 5 bases, with 18 bases between them. The CDR3 spans 15 residues. CDR3 protein: CASSPTGHLSETQYF. For the CDR3, the DNA is TGTGCCAGCAGCCCTACGGGACATCTTAGTGAGACCCAGTACTTC.

This clone was seen once. The V gene is TRBV30, the J gene TRBJ2-7; no clear D gene. The CDR3 totals 11 residues. The V gene lost 2 bases and the J gene lost 8 bases, with 10 bases spanning the gap. The germline V gene encodes CDR1 GTSNPN and CDR2 SVGIG (reference sequence). The CDR3 here is CAWSSAAQQYF. The CDR3 nucleotides are TGTGCCTGGAGTTCGGCGGCCCAGCAGTACTTC. Supplemented by reference TRBV30 and TRBJ2-7, the full variable domain reads SQTIHQWPATLVQPVGSPLSLECTVEGTSNPNLYWYRQAAGRGLQLLFYSVGIGQISSEVPQNLSASRPQDRQFILSSKKLLLSDSGFYLCAWSSAAQQYFGPGTRLTVT.

The table lists this clone with a few counts. The chain combines TRBV29-1 with TRBJ2-5, with 9 bases identical to TRBD2. This CDR3 is built from 15 residues. The germline gives CDR1 SQVTM, CDR2 ANQGSEA. V lost 3 bases to trimming and J lost 1 base; unmatched junction nucleotides: 6. CDR3 protein: CSVDLAGGIQETQYF. CDR3 in DNA: TGCAGCGTTGATTTGGCGGGGGGGATCCAAGAGACCCAGTACTTC.

This clone was seen once. V and J are TRBV11-3 and TRBJ2-7; 7 positions match TRBD1. This CDR3 is built from 14 residues. V gave up 5 bases and J gave up 1 base; unmatched junction bases: 5. CDR1 and CDR2 (germline): SGHNT, YENEEA. CDR3 nucleotide sequence: TGTGCCAGCAGCGCGGACAGGCGGTCCTACGAGCAGTACTTC. The encoded protein is CASSADRRSYEQYF.

This clone has more than one count but fewer than ten. This chain links TRBV28 with TRBJ1-4, with 9 positions matching TRBD1. The V and J ends lost 3 bases and 5 bases, in that order; junction bases with no gene match: 13. Germline V gives CDR1 MDHEN, CDR2 SYDVKM. The CDR3 has 18 amino acids. The CDR3 reads CASSFGPGQGDSNEKLFF. The CDR3 nucleotides are TGTGCCAGCAGTTTCGGACCGGGACAGGGCGATTCGAATGAAAAACTGTTTTTT. Full variable domain (rest looked up from reference TRBV28 and TRBJ1-4): DVKVTQSSRYLVKRTGEKVFLECVQDMDHENMFWYRQDPGLGLRLIYFSYDVKMKEKGDIPEGYSVSREKKERFSLILESASTNQTSMYLCASSFGPGQGDSNEKLFFGSGTQLSVL.

The chain carries TRBV7-2 and TRBJ2-1; D might be TRBD1 (6 bases). CDR1 SGHTA and CDR2 FQGNSA come from the germline V gene. This CDR3 has 13 residues. The V end lost 5 bases, the J end lost 7 bases, and 12 bases lay between the germline ends. CDR3 sequence reads: CASSRIRGNEQFF. The CDR3 coding sequence is TGTGCCAGCAGCCGTATCAGGGGAAATGAGCAGTTCTTC.

In its sample, this clone was seen a few times. The CDR3 region has the DNA TGTGCCAGCAGCCCCACCGAGACAGGGGCCGAAAAACTGTTTTTT. Encoded protein: CASSPTETGAEKLFF. The rearrangement uses TRBV7-9 and TRBJ1-4, with 8 bases aligning to TRBD1. The CDR3 spans 15 residues. J was trimmed by 8 bases and V by 5 bases; bases with no gene match: 10. Germline V gene data show CDR1 as SEHNR and CDR2 as FQNEAQ (reference sequence).

Only a few counts were recorded for this clone. The chain carries TRBV7-9 and TRBJ2-1, with 12 bases identical to TRBD1. Germline lookup yields CDR1 SEHNR and CDR2 FQNEAQ (reference sequence). V shed 5 bases and J 8 bases; nucleotides not matched to a gene: 13. The CDR3 totals 17 residues. The chain's CDR3 is CASSGTGTGGPLDEQFF. CDR3 bases: TGTGCCAGCAGCGGAACCGGGACAGGGGGCCCCCTTGATGAGCAGTTCTTC.

A few counts support this clone. This chain links TRBV2 with TRBJ2-3, with a possible D match to TRBD2 (5 bases). Trimming left V 9 bases short and J 1 base short, with 14 bases between. CDR3 length equals 14 residues. The germline gives CDR1 SNHLY, CDR2 FYNNEI. The CDR3 nucleotides are TGTGCCAGTATACTAGAATTCCGCACAGATACGCAGTATTTT. Its translation is CASILEFRTDTQYF.

This clone was seen a single time. The rearrangement joins TRBV15 to TRBJ2-6; D uncertain. Trimming stripped 3 bases from V and 1 base from J, with 7 bases between. Germline CDR1 LNHNV, CDR2 YYDKDF (reference sequence). The CDR3 sequence is 15 residues long. The CDR3 sequence: CATSRKESGANVLTF. Here the CDR3 DNA reads TGTGCCACCAGCAGGAAGGAGTCTGGGGCCAACGTCCTGACTTTC.

V is TRBV7-2 and J is TRBJ2-7; 7 bases are a match to TRBD1. This CDR3 spans 15 amino acids. Germline lookup yields CDR1 SGHTA and CDR2 FQGNSA. J gave up 1 base and V 4 bases, and 7 bases lay outside the gene matches. The CDR3 region is CASSSLPGQSYEQYF. In DNA form, the CDR3 reads TGTGCCAGCAGCTCGCTACCGGGACAGTCCTACGAGCAGTACTTC.

This clone was counted once. This chain connects TRBV7-9 to TRBJ2-7; 10 bases are a match to TRBD2. Germline CDR1 SEHNR, CDR2 FQNEAQ (reference sequence). J gave up 2 bases and V 1 base, and 5 bases lay outside the gene matches. The CDR3 spans 16 residues. CDR3 protein: CASSLVGLAKTYEQYF. CDR3 nucleotide sequence: TGTGCCAGCAGCTTAGTGGGACTAGCGAAAACCTACGAGCAGTACTTC.

CDR3 coding DNA: TGTGCCAGCACCCGAGACAGACAGGGGGGTTATGAGCAGTTCTTC. Translating it yields CASTRDRQGGYEQFF. The chain joins TRBV5-4 to TRBJ2-1, with 9 bases identical to TRBD1. V was pared by 6 bases and J by 8 bases, with 12 bases of the junction left unmatched. The CDR3 is 15 residues long. CDR1 and CDR2 from the germline V gene are SGHNT and YYREEE (reference sequence).

V and J are TRBV7-9 and TRBJ2-3; TRBD2 aligns across 8 bases. Germline values: CDR1 SEHNR, CDR2 FQNEAQ (reference sequence). Unmatched junction bases numbered 12, after V lost 5 bases and J lost 5 bases. The CDR3 totals 16 residues. CDR3 DNA: TGTGCCAGCAGCGCCCCGGGAGGGCCCAACCGAGATACGCAGTATTTT. This gives the protein CASSAPGGPNRDTQYF.

This chain connects TRBV6-5 to TRBJ2-6; D not resolved. Trimming took off 7 bases at V and 1 base at J, with 8 bases between the two ends. The CDR3 spans 14 residues. Per germline, CDR1 MNHEY and CDR2 SVGAGI. The CDR3 spells CASMFESGANVLTF. The CDR3 coding sequence is TGTGCCAGCATGTTTGAGTCTGGGGCCAACGTCCTGACTTTC.

This chain connects TRBV30 to TRBJ2-1; no definite D call. The CDR3 covers 12 residues. V gave up 0 bases and J gave up 10 bases, with 10 bases separating them. Per germline, CDR1 GTSNPN and CDR2 SVGIG (reference sequence). CDR3 residues: CAWSVVGLEQFF. CDR3 bases: TGTGCCTGGAGTGTCGTCGGTTTGGAGCAGTTCTTC.